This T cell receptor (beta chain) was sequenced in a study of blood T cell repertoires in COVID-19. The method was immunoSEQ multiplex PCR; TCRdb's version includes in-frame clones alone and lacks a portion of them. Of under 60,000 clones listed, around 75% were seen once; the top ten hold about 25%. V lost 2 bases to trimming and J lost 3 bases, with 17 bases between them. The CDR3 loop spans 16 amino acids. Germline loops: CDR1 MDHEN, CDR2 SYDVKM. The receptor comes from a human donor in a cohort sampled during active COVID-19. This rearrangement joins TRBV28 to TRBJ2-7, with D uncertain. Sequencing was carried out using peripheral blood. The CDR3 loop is CASSLRPFRPGYEQYF. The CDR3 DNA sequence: TGTGCCAGCAGTTTACGACCCTTCAGGCCCGGCTACGAGCAGTACTTC.